This T cell receptor (beta chain) was obtained from a study of blood T cells in healthy people across ages. The study, taken as a whole, reports: Unknown CMV status may confound age-related changes in expanded clones. Correlation between TCR beta diversity and naive T cell percentage was strong.

V lost 4 bases, J lost 3 bases, and 15 bases lay in between. CDR3 size: 16 residues. The sample holds a few counts of this clonotype. Its antigen is unknown. Total RNA amounts of at least 5.5 micrograms were extracted per sample. Using a J-beta primer mix together with a sample-barcoded 5' primer, a second PCR was run for roughly 7 to 12 cycles. A minimum of 2.5 million CDR3-containing paired-end reads was obtained for each sample. One entry per CDR3 protein results from TCRdb running MiXCR on the 5' RACE reads. The repertoire holds some 1.4 million distinct CDR3 sequences, with 42% as singletons. The source of this sequence is a woman between 18 and 30 years old in good health. Sample: blood. The chain carries TRBV12-3 or TRBV12-4 and TRBJ2-2; D tentatively fits TRBD1 or TRBD2 (6 bases each). CDR3 region: CASSWGDTRDTGELFF. The DNA of the CDR3 is TGTGCCAGCAGTTGGGGGGACACCCGGGACACCGGGGAGCTGTTTTTT.